Listed here are 27 T cell receptor beta chains from one sample, sequenced in a study of T-cell memory formation after mild COVID-19. A single record per CDR3 protein comes from TCRdb applying MiXCR to the 5' RACE reads. The sample contains a few hundred thousand distinct CDR3 sequences, roughly 21% of which appear only once. Material: PBMCs or a T cell subset sorted from them (not recorded which). These TCRs come from an adult woman who had mild COVID-19 (a few samples of this study predate the infection). Cell type and time point are not known.

The gene calls are TRBV9 and TRBJ2-5, with D possibly called TRBD1 or TRBD2 (5 bases each). The CDR3 has 15 residues. V gave up 0 bases and J gave up 5 bases, with 14 bases separating them. In germline, CDR1 is SGDLS, CDR2 YYNGEE. This CDR3 is CASSVGEGPGETQYF. The CDR3 nucleotides are TGTGCCAGCAGCGTAGGTGAGGGGCCCGGGGAGACCCAGTACTTC. Variable domain in full (rest from reference TRBV9 and TRBJ2-5): DSGVTQTPKHLITATGQRVTLRCSPRSGDLSVYWYQQSLDQGLQFLIQYYNGEERAKGNILERFSAQQFPDLHSELNLSSLELGDSALYFCASSVGEGPGETQYFGPGTRLLVL.

The chain links TRBV9 to TRBJ2-7; 8 positions match TRBD2. The CDR3 has 16 residues. The germline V gene has CDR1 SGDLS and CDR2 YYNGEE. Trimming took 0 bases from V and 5 from J; bases not matched to a gene: 10. CDR3 residues: CASSVGRRTSPHEQYF. CDR3 DNA: TGTGCCAGCAGCGTAGGGAGGAGGACTAGCCCCCACGAGCAGTACTTC.

The chain employs TRBV20-1 and TRBJ2-5, with a possible D match to TRBD2 (6 bases). CDR3 length equals 14 residues. CDR1 and CDR2 from the germline V gene are DFQATT and SNEGSKA (reference sequence). Trimming shortened V by 3 bases and J by 4 bases, and 15 bases separated the two germline ends. The DNA of the CDR3 is TGCAGTGCTAGGCCTGATGTGGGGGGAGAGACCCAGTACTTC. This gives the protein CSARPDVGGETQYF.

The V gene is TRBV7-2, the J gene TRBJ2-7; D call uncertain. CDR3 size: 16 residues. The V gene's germline CDR1 is SGHTA and CDR2 FQGNSA. Trimming took 5 bases from V and 3 from J, leaving 20 bases between them. The CDR3 protein is CASSDYPGSRGYEQYF. Written as DNA, the CDR3 is TGTGCCAGCAGCGATTACCCAGGTTCCAGAGGCTACGAGCAGTACTTC. Supplemented by reference TRBV7-2 and TRBJ2-7, the full variable domain reads GAGVSQSPSNKVTEKGKDVELRCDPISGHTALYWYRQSLGQGLEFLIYFQGNSAPDKSGLPSDRFSAERTGGSVSTLTIQRTQQEDSAVYLCASSDYPGSRGYEQYFGPGTRLTVT.

This clonotype turned up a few times. This chain connects TRBV6-2 or TRBV6-3 to TRBJ2-2; TRBD2 aligns across 11 bases. This CDR3 spans 13 amino acids. V was pared by 10 bases and J by 6 bases, with 4 bases of the junction left unmatched. Germline assignment: CDR1 MNHEY and CDR2 SVGEGT. Here the CDR3 DNA reads TGTGCCAAAAGACTAGCGGGATCCGGGGAGCTGTTTTTT. This gives the protein CAKRLAGSGELFF.

CDR3: CSAQKSGRETQYF. DNA of the CDR3: TGCAGTGCTCAAAAATCCGGACGAGAGACCCAGTACTTC. V is TRBV20-1 and J is TRBJ2-5; unclear D gene. Looked up from germline, CDR1 is DFQATT and CDR2 is SNEGSKA (reference sequence). Trimming left V 5 bases short and J 4 bases short, with 14 bases between. This CDR3 contains 13 residues.

The rearrangement uses TRBV29-1 and TRBJ1-2; 7 bases line up with TRBD1. The CDR3 runs to 16 residues. The V gene end was trimmed by 0 bases and the J gene end by 4 bases; junction bases not matched to a gene: 11. Germline lookup yields CDR1 SQVTM and CDR2 ANQGSEA. The CDR3 nucleotides read TGCAGCGTTGAAGATGGGTATGCAGGGGGAAGCTATGGCTACACCTTC. The encoded protein is CSVEDGYAGGSYGYTF.

V and J are TRBV2 and TRBJ1-5; D is unresolved. The CDR3 loop spans 12 amino acids. V lost 3 bases to trimming and J lost 7 bases, with 7 bases between them. CDR1 is SNHLY, CDR2 FYNNEI, per germline. The CDR3 bases are TGTGCCAGCAGTGACCGATTCCAGCCCCAGCATTTT. Translating gives CASSDRFQPQHF.

The chain recombines TRBV7-8 with TRBJ2-3; 9 bases align to TRBD2. Per germline, CDR1 SGHVS and CDR2 FQNEAQ. V dropped 1 base and J dropped 3; count of bases not matched to a gene: 8. The CDR3 extends over 17 amino acids. The CDR3 nucleotides are TGTGCCAGCAGCTTAGATGTCCTAGCGGGGAAGACAGATACGCAGTATTTT. Translation gives CASSLDVLAGKTDTQYF.

The gene calls are TRBV30 and TRBJ1-1; no definite D call. This CDR3 spans 13 amino acids. V was shortened by 1 base and J by 7 bases, with 13 bases between the two germline ends. Per germline, CDR1 GTSNPN and CDR2 SVGIG (reference sequence). CDR3 sequence reads: CAWSGTRPGEAFF. CDR3 nucleotide sequence: TGTGCCTGGAGTGGCACACGGCCGGGTGAAGCTTTCTTT.

The chain recombines TRBV7-9 with TRBJ2-7; the D is unclear. The CDR3 sequence is 16 residues long. Germline-derived CDR1 and CDR2 are SEHNR and FQNEAQ (reference sequence). V gave up 3 bases and J gave up 0 bases, with 15 bases separating them. The CDR3 spells CASSFPGPAYSYEQYF. CDR3 DNA sequence: TGTGCCAGCAGCTTTCCCGGGCCAGCGTACTCCTACGAGCAGTACTTC.

This clonotype was counted between two and nine times. The chain couples TRBV7-9 to TRBJ1-2, with 8 bases matching TRBD1. The CDR3 has 14 residues. The germline CDR1 and CDR2 sequences are SEHNR and FQNEAQ (reference sequence). The V segment lost 7 bases and the J segment 2 bases; nucleotides outside the gene matches: 6. The CDR3 loop is CASTKDRENYGYTF. CDR3 bases: TGTGCCAGCACAAAGGACAGGGAGAACTATGGCTACACCTTC. Supplemented by reference TRBV7-9 and TRBJ1-2, the full variable domain reads DTGVSQNPRHKITKRGQNVTFRCDPISEHNRLYWYRQTLGQGPEFLTYFQNEAQLEKSRLLSDRFSAERPKGSFSTLEIQRTEQGDSAMYLCASTKDRENYGYTFGSGTRLTVV.

This chain links TRBV14 with TRBJ1-2; D is possibly TRBD1 (6 bases). V dropped 4 bases and J dropped 8 bases, with 14 bases sitting between them. There are 13 residues in the CDR3. Germline-derived CDR1 and CDR2 are SGHDN and FVKESK. In nucleotides, the CDR3 is TGTGCCAGCAGCCCCCAGGGGCGTAGAGGCTACACCTTC. Its protein product is CASSPQGRRGYTF.

This chain's CDR3 is CASSSGASGSPLHF. The CDR3 region has the DNA TGTGCCAGCAGCTCAGGGGCCTCCGGGTCACCCCTCCACTTT. The V gene is TRBV7-3, the J gene TRBJ1-6; weak D call: TRBD1 (6 bases). Trimming left V 4 bases short and J 10 bases short, with 14 bases between. CDR3 length: 14 amino acids. In germline, CDR1 is SGHTA, CDR2 FQGTGA.

The chain couples TRBV27 to TRBJ2-1, with a possible D match to TRBD1 (6 bases). The CDR3 runs 15 residues. CDR1 and CDR2 (germline): MNHEY, SMNVEV (reference sequence). The V end lost 2 bases, the J end lost 2 bases, and 10 bases lay between the germline ends. DNA of the CDR3: TGTGCCAGCAGTTTAAGGCCAGGGGCCTACAATGAGCAGTTCTTC. Residues: CASSLRPGAYNEQFF.

The J gene is TRBJ1-4, the V gene TRBV5-1; D unclear. This CDR3 is built from 14 residues. Looked up from germline, CDR1 is SGHRS and CDR2 is YFSETQ. V was clipped by 3 bases and J by 8 bases, with 14 bases between them. The CDR3 DNA is TGCGCCAGCAGCTGGACGGGATTCGGGGAAAAACTGTTTTTT. This sequence encodes CASSWTGFGEKLFF.

The chain joins TRBV6-6 to TRBJ2-3, with 12 nucleotides matching TRBD2. Losses at the gene ends were 5 bases for V and 2 bases for J; bases not matched to a gene: 5. CDR1 and CDR2 (germline): MNHNY, SVGAGI (reference sequence). The CDR3 runs to 16 residues. CDR3 sequence: CASSLLAGGPTDTQYF. In DNA form, the CDR3 reads TGTGCCAGCAGTCTACTAGCGGGGGGCCCCACAGATACGCAGTATTTT.

The chain uses TRBV4-1 and TRBJ1-2; D ambiguous. Germline V lookup: CDR1 MGHRA, CDR2 YSYEKL. Trimming took 1 base from V and 6 from J, leaving 12 bases between them. There are 14 residues in the CDR3. The CDR3 DNA reads as TGCGCCAGCAGCCAAGGGATCGCCGGCGATGGCTACACCTTC. This encodes CASSQGIAGDGYTF.

The rearrangement uses TRBV2 and TRBJ2-1, with 7 bases fitting TRBD1. Germline V gene data show CDR1 as SNHLY and CDR2 as FYNNEI. The V gene end was trimmed by 4 bases and the J gene end by 14 bases; junction bases not matched to a gene: 14. The CDR3 length is 14 residues. The DNA of the CDR3 is TGTGCCAGCAGTGCGGGGACAGTTACAATGTCGGAGTTCTTC. It encodes CASSAGTVTMSEFF.

This clonotype has only a few counts. The chain couples TRBV5-4 to TRBJ2-7; D unclear. CDR1 is SGHNT, CDR2 YYREEE, per germline (reference sequence). Trimming pared 4 bases from V and 6 bases from J, leaving 20 bases between. There are 15 residues in the CDR3. CDR3: CASSGPETSMGEQYF. CDR3 coding DNA: TGTGCCAGCAGCGGTCCAGAAACCTCGATGGGCGAGCAGTACTTC.

This clonotype was counted ten times or more. The CDR3 region has the DNA TGTGCCAGCAGTTTTGCGGGGGGTTACGAGCAGTACTTC. Protein: CASSFAGGYEQYF. This chain links TRBV12-3 or TRBV12-4 with TRBJ2-7; 8 bases map to TRBD2. V dropped 3 bases and J dropped 4; count of bases not matched to a gene: 2. The CDR3 contains 13 residues.

The gene calls are TRBV6-5 and TRBJ1-1; 7 nucleotides agree with TRBD1. J gave up 4 bases and V 5 bases, and 4 bases lay outside the gene matches. The CDR3 is 13 amino acids. Germline V gene lookup returns CDR1 MNHEY and CDR2 SVGAGI. The CDR3 is CASSETGSTEAFF. The CDR3 DNA reads as TGTGCCAGCAGTGAGACAGGGAGCACTGAAGCTTTCTTT.

The chain joins TRBV18 to TRBJ2-5, with D perhaps being TRBD1 or TRBD2 (5 bases each). CDR1 and CDR2 (germline): KGHSH, LQKENI. CDR3 size: 13 residues. Trimming removed 3 bases from V and 5 bases from J, with 10 bases in between. In DNA, the CDR3 is TGTGCCAGCTCACCCCGGGACCGGGAGACCCAGTACTTC. It yields the protein CASSPRDRETQYF.

Ten or more counts support this clonotype. The chain links TRBV6-5 to TRBJ1-3, with D unclear. Deletions cut 10 bases from V and 0 bases from J, with 10 bases between. CDR1 is MNHEY and CDR2 is SVGAGI in the germline V gene. The CDR3 extends over 13 amino acids. This chain's CDR3 is CATGLISGNTIYF. The CDR3 nucleotides are TGTGCCACTGGACTGATCTCTGGAAACACCATATATTTT.

V and J are TRBV7-9 and TRBJ1-4; D is uncertain. The CDR3 consists of 13 residues. Trimming cost V 6 bases and J 6 bases, with 11 bases left between them. Germline assignment: CDR1 SEHNR and CDR2 FQNEAQ (reference sequence). This CDR3 reads CASSYGPDEKLFF. The DNA of the CDR3 is TGTGCCAGCAGTTATGGGCCCGATGAAAAACTGTTTTTT. The full variable domain, rest sourced from reference TRBV7-9 and TRBJ1-4, is DTGVSQNPRHKITKRGQNVTFRCDPISEHNRLYWYRQTLGQGPEFLTYFQNEAQLEKSRLLSDRFSAERPKGSFSTLEIQRTEQGDSAMYLCASSYGPDEKLFFGSGTQLSVL.

This clonotype was detected a few times. The chain joins TRBV7-2 to TRBJ1-2; a weak D match, TRBD1 (5 bases). The CDR3 is 15 amino acids. CDR1 SGHTA and CDR2 FQGNSA come from the germline V gene. With 5 bases removed from V and 4 bases from J, the gap between germline ends came to 17 bases. The CDR3 sequence: CASSQNPTDSYGYTF. In DNA, the CDR3 is TGTGCCAGCAGCCAAAACCCAACCGACAGCTATGGCTACACCTTC.

This clonotype was seen a handful of times. This chain joins TRBV5-1 and TRBJ2-1, with 11 bases matching TRBD2. CDR1 and CDR2 (germline): SGHRS, YFSETQ. This CDR3 is 15 amino acids long. Trimming cost V 2 bases and J 8 bases; bases outside gene matches: 6. The CDR3 sequence is CASSFSGRGFDEQFF. CDR3 in DNA: TGCGCCAGCAGCTTTAGCGGGAGGGGCTTCGATGAGCAGTTCTTC.